One and the same sample provided the 14 T cell receptor beta chains below, sequenced in a study of T cells in localized non-small cell lung cancer. Clones were read by immunoSEQ multiplex PCR, and TCRdb kept only the in-frame ones, dropping some. This sample yields approximately 50,000 clones, of which around 83% are seen a single time; over 2% belongs to the top ten. The source was PBMCs, collected before any cancer treatment. Source of these receptors: a man aged 40 to 69 with stage II lung adenocarcinoma.

This clone was counted between two and nine times. J is TRBJ2-5 and V is TRBV9; TRBD1 is a possible D gene (6 bases). CDR1 and CDR2 (germline): SGDLS, YYNGEE. The V end was cut by 0 bases, the J end by 5 bases, with 11 bases between. The CDR3 totals 14 residues. The CDR3 protein is CASSVGGGGETQYF. The CDR3, as DNA: TGTGCCAGCAGCGTAGGAGGGGGTGGTGAGACCCAGTACTTC.

This chain joins TRBV15 and TRBJ1-3; D perhaps matches TRBD1 (6 bases). The J call is uncertain, as TRBJ2-2 better fits the DNA end. The CDR3 covers 17 residues. Germline assignment: CDR1 LNHNV and CDR2 YYDKDF (reference sequence). The CDR3 spells CATSRKTGFGYTGELFF. As DNA, the CDR3 is TGTGCCACCAGCAGAAAAACAGGGTTTGGGTACACCGGGGAGCTGTTTTTT.

The chain has TRBV9 and TRBJ1-6; 10 positions agree with TRBD1. The CDR3 has 18 residues. Trimming removed 0 bases from V and 2 bases from J; junction bases left unmatched: 5. CDR1 is SGDLS and CDR2 is YYNGEE in the germline V gene. The DNA of the CDR3 is TGTGCCAGCAGCGTAGGTCCGGGGACAGGGGCCTATAATTCACCCCTCCACTTT. Residues: CASSVGPGTGAYNSPLHF.

This clone was recorded once. The rearrangement uses TRBV9 and TRBJ1-2; 8 nucleotides align to TRBD1. The germline V gene encodes CDR1 SGDLS and CDR2 YYNGEE. Trimming removed 4 bases from V and 6 bases from J; junction bases left unmatched: 8. CDR3 length: 14 residues. The DNA of the CDR3 is TGTGCCAGCAGCCAGTGGACAGGGACCCATGGCTACACCTTC. It is translated as CASSQWTGTHGYTF.

The gene calls are TRBV6-1 and TRBJ2-3; unclear D gene. This CDR3 region has 14 residues. Germline values: CDR1 MNHNS, CDR2 SASEGT. V gave up 5 bases and J gave up 0 bases, with 9 bases separating them. The CDR3, as DNA: TGTGCCAGCAGTATCGGTCCTAGCACAGATACGCAGTATTTT. Its protein product is CASSIGPSTDTQYF.

The chain joins TRBV6-5 to TRBJ2-3; tentative D call: TRBD2 (7 bases). The CDR3 has 15 residues. The V end was cut by 7 bases, the J end by 6 bases, with 20 bases between. Germline V CDR1 and CDR2: MNHEY, SVGAGI. DNA for the CDR3: TGTGCCAGCACCCCGGGGGCGGGGGCAGGGGATACGCAGTATTTT. Translating gives CASTPGAGAGDTQYF.

A note on this clone: Relative to the germline gene, one junction end is altered; a read error may explain this. The rearrangement uses TRBV5-1 and TRBJ1-2; TRBD1 matches 7 bases. CDR3 size: 15 residues. Germline CDR1 is SGHRS and CDR2 is YFSETQ. This CDR3 is CASSRTGPAKYGYTF. CDR3 nucleotides: TGCGCCAGCAGCCGGACAGGTCCAGCTAAATATGGCTACACCTTC.

This clone was seen a single time. The chain has TRBV9 and TRBJ1-6; a possible D gene is TRBD1 (6 bases). The CDR3 totals 19 residues. Between the trimmed V and J ends, which lost 0 bases and 5 bases, there was a span of 21 bases. Germline V gene sequence: CDR1 SGDLS, CDR2 YYNGEE. CDR3 in amino acids: CASSVEPSNGTPDNSPLHF. The CDR3 DNA is TGTGCCAGCAGCGTAGAGCCTAGTAATGGGACACCTGATAATTCACCCCTCCACTTT.

This clone was recorded only once. The chain combines TRBV5-4 with TRBJ1-3; a possible D gene is TRBD1 (6 bases). Trimming cost V 2 bases and J 0 bases, with 9 bases left between them. The germline V gene encodes CDR1 SGHNT and CDR2 YYREEE (reference sequence). The CDR3 totals 15 residues. The CDR3 DNA follows: TGTGCCAGCAGCTTCGGGGGCGTCTCTGGAAACACCATATATTTT. Encoded protein: CASSFGGVSGNTIYF.

This clone appeared a single time. This chain links TRBV5-1 with TRBJ2-3, with TRBD1 identical over 9 bases. V trimming: 7 bases; J trimming: 7 bases; junction bases outside the gene matches: 16. Germline CDR1 and CDR2: SGHRS and YFSETQ. This CDR3 contains 16 residues. The CDR3 DNA follows: TGCGCCAGCGGGAGTAGAAGTGACAGGGGGAGGAATACGCAGTATTTT. Translating gives CASGSRSDRGRNTQYF.

The chain is built from TRBV29-1 and TRBJ2-7; D might be TRBD2 (6 bases). The length of the CDR3 is 13 residues. Trimming shortened V by 1 base and J by 3 bases, and 10 bases separated the two germline ends. The germline V gene encodes CDR1 SQVTM and CDR2 ANQGSEA. The CDR3 reads CSVEARGDYEQYF. The CDR3 bases are TGCAGCGTTGAAGCGCGGGGCGACTACGAGCAGTACTTC.

The chain couples TRBV4-1 to TRBJ2-3, with D unclear. The germline V gene encodes CDR1 MGHRA and CDR2 YSYEKL. Trimming left V 4 bases short and J 8 bases short, with 10 bases between. The CDR3 consists of 12 residues. CDR3 residues: CASSLTPTTQYF. CDR3 in DNA: TGCGCCAGCAGCCTGACCCCCACTACGCAGTATTTT.

The chain combines TRBV5-1 with TRBJ1-6, with D hard to call. The CDR3 length is 14 residues. V lost 0 bases and J 9 bases, leaving 10 bases between the germline ends. Germline CDR1 is SGHRS and CDR2 is YFSETQ. DNA for the CDR3: TGCGCCAGCAGCTTGGCAGAGGATGGTTCACCCCTCCACTTT. Amino acids: CASSLAEDGSPLHF.

The V and J genes are TRBV30 and TRBJ1-1; D gene unclear. The CDR3 loop spans 12 amino acids. Germline loops: CDR1 GTSNPN, CDR2 SVGIG (reference sequence). Trimming shortened V by 3 bases and J by 0 bases, and 5 bases separated the two germline ends. Written as DNA, the CDR3 is TGTGCCTGGAGCTTAGTGAACACTGAAGCTTTCTTT. Its translation: CAWSLVNTEAFF. Variable domain in full (rest from reference TRBV30 and TRBJ1-1): SQTIHQWPATLVQPVGSPLSLECTVEGTSNPNLYWYRQAAGRGLQLLFYSVGIGQISSEVPQNLSASRPQDRQFILSSKKLLLSDSGFYLCAWSLVNTEAFFGQGTRLTVV.